This T cell receptor beta chain is drawn from a study of blood T cells in healthy people across ages. Study overall: Per every two T cells, about one barcoded beta molecule was captured by template switching.

The use of a sample-barcoded 5' primer and a J-beta primer mix characterized a second PCR of about 6 to 12 cycles. Researchers report that each sample yielded at least 2.5 million CDR3-containing paired-end reads. TCRdb used MiXCR to reprocess the 5' RACE reads, holding one entry per CDR3 protein. The sample contains roughly 1.5 million distinct CDR3 sequences, approximately 42% of which appear only once. Between the trimmed V and J ends, which lost 1 base and 4 bases, there was a span of 7 bases. Germline V lookup: CDR1 SEHNR, CDR2 FQNEAQ (reference sequence). The CDR3 has 13 amino acids. Drawn from each donor were around 9.1 milliliters of peripheral blood. Each sample provided at least 5.5 micrograms of extracted total RNA. Only a few counts were recorded for this clonotype.

The receptor was isolated from a woman between 18 and 30 years old in good health. The chain couples TRBV7-9 to TRBJ1-2; D gene uncertain. The specimen was blood. CDR3 sequence reads: CASSLESAYGYTF. CDR3 bases: TGTGCCAGCAGCTTAGAGTCAGCCTATGGCTACACCTTC.